One and the same sample provided the 26 T cell receptor beta chains below, sequenced in a study of human thymus T cells. The thymus was resected at corrective cardiac surgery. Measured with immunoSEQ multiplex PCR; TCRdb has only the in-frame clones, and not every one. This sample yields about 78,000 clones, of which approximately 97% are seen a single time; 0.031% belongs to the top ten. Source material: thymus tissue. These receptors were collected from a boy under three years old with a congenital heart defect but otherwise immunologically healthy.

This clone was counted a single time. The chain uses TRBV2 and TRBJ1-2; D is undetermined. Trimming removed 1 base at V and 8 bases at J, with 11 bases between. The CDR3 has 13 residues. Germline V gene lookup returns CDR1 SNHLY and CDR2 FYNNEI. This CDR3 is CASSEGGVRGYTF. CDR3 bases: TGTGCCAGCAGTGAAGGTGGAGTGAGAGGCTACACCTTC.

The CDR3 coding sequence is TGTGCCAGCAGCAAAGGGGTAAGGGTGAGAGCTTTCTTT. It yields the protein CASSKGVRVRAFF. The chain links TRBV21-1 to TRBJ1-1. TRBV21-1 corresponds to a pseudogene. The CDR3 consists of 13 residues.

The chain carries TRBV7-9 and TRBJ2-3; 12 bases agree with TRBD2. This CDR3 is built from 16 residues. Germline CDR1 SEHNR, CDR2 FQNEAQ (reference sequence). The V gene end was trimmed by 4 bases and the J gene end by 2 bases; junction bases not matched to a gene: 4. The CDR3 coding sequence is TGTGCCAGCAGCTCCAGGACTAGCGGGGACACAGATACGCAGTATTTT. Its translation is CASSSRTSGDTDTQYF.

CDR3 DNA sequence: TGTGCCAGCAGCCTCGGACTAGCGGGGGGGGATTTCTCCTACGAGCAGTACTTC. It yields the protein CASSLGLAGGDFSYEQYF. The chain links TRBV7-2 to TRBJ2-7, with 15 bases aligning to TRBD2. Germline CDR1 reads SGHTA; CDR2 reads FQGNSA. J lost 0 bases, V lost 5 bases, and 8 bases had no gene match. The CDR3 is made up of 18 amino acids.

The chain combines TRBV6-1 with TRBJ2-7; D is possibly TRBD1 (6 bases). The CDR3 runs 15 residues. Germline CDR1 reads MNHNS; CDR2 reads SASEGT. V shed 4 bases and J shed 2 bases, with 15 bases lying between them. The CDR3: CASSAPGHTTYEQYF. The CDR3 DNA reads as TGTGCCAGCAGTGCCCCGGGACATACTACCTACGAGCAGTACTTC.

DNA of the CDR3: TGTGCCAGCAGCTCCTGGGTGGGGACCTACGAGCAGTACTTC. It specifies CASSSWVGTYEQYF. The chain links TRBV7-9 to TRBJ2-7; no firm D call. Trimming removed 4 bases from V and 2 bases from J, with 12 bases in between. This CDR3 has 14 residues. Germline assignment: CDR1 SEHNR and CDR2 FQNEAQ (reference sequence).

V usage is TRBV13 and J usage is TRBJ1-3; D gene unclear. The V end was cut by 5 bases, the J end by 2 bases, with 10 bases between. Germline V gene sequence: CDR1 PRHDT, CDR2 FYEKMQ (reference sequence). This CDR3 has 14 residues. The CDR3 region is CASSLGFPGNTIYF. The CDR3 region has the DNA TGTGCCAGCAGCCTCGGGTTCCCTGGAAACACCATATATTTT.

The chain recombines TRBV28 with TRBJ2-1; tentative D call: TRBD1 (6 bases). CDR1 and CDR2 from the germline V gene are MDHEN and SYDVKM. The CDR3 loop spans 16 amino acids. The V end lost 6 bases, the J end lost 5 bases, and 20 bases lay between the germline ends. The CDR3: CASRSPPGDVHNEQFF. CDR3 in DNA: TGTGCCAGCAGAAGCCCCCCAGGGGACGTACACAATGAGCAGTTCTTC.

The chain is built from TRBV5-1 and TRBJ1-2, with D perhaps matching TRBD1 (5 bases). Germline lookup yields CDR1 SGHRS and CDR2 YFSETQ. This CDR3 is 14 amino acids long. V lost 5 bases and J 3 bases, leaving 14 bases between the germline ends. The chain's CDR3 is CASRPDKSDYGYTF. As DNA, the CDR3 is TGCGCCAGCAGACCGGACAAGTCGGACTATGGCTACACCTTC. The whole variable domain, filled in from reference TRBV5-1 and TRBJ1-2, reads KAGVTQTPRYLIKTRGQQVTLSCSPISGHRSVSWYQQTPGQGLQFLFEYFSETQRNKGNFPGRFSGRQFSNSRSEMNVSTLELGDSALYLCASRPDKSDYGYTFGSGTRLTVV.

Only one count was recorded for this clone. The rearrangement links TRBV7-2 to TRBJ2-7; 10 bases align to TRBD1. CDR3 length: 16 amino acids. The J segment lost 3 bases and the V segment lost 5 bases, leaving 10 bases of the junction unmatched. From germline, CDR1 is SGHTA and CDR2 FQGNSA. The DNA of the CDR3 is TGTGCCAGCAGCCCCCAGTGGGGACAGGGGCTCTACGAGCAGTACTTC. This sequence encodes CASSPQWGQGLYEQYF.

V gene TRBV5-6 combines with J gene TRBJ1-6, with D unclear. This CDR3 is built from 14 residues. V lost 1 base and J lost 8, with 10 bases in between. CDR1 is SGHDT, CDR2 YYEEEE, per germline. DNA of the CDR3: TGTGCCAGCAGCTTGAGGTCATCGGATTCACCCCTCCACTTT. Translating gives CASSLRSSDSPLHF.

V is TRBV27 and J is TRBJ2-3; TRBD1 matches at 7 bases. Unmatched junction bases numbered 17, after V lost 10 bases and J lost 1 base. This CDR3 contains 17 residues. Germline CDR1 MNHEY, CDR2 SMNVEV (reference sequence). The CDR3 DNA sequence: TGTGCCACCTCAAGACAGGGTCCCGATCGGGGCACAGATACGCAGTATTTT. Its translation is CATSRQGPDRGTDTQYF.

V and J are TRBV9 and TRBJ1-1; a possible D gene is TRBD1 (6 bases). Germline-derived CDR1 and CDR2 are SGDLS and YYNGEE. V dropped 3 bases and J dropped 0 bases, with 15 bases sitting between them. CDR3 length equals 16 residues. Here the CDR3 DNA reads TGTGCCAGCAGCGAGCAGGGGCCTCGCATGAACACTGAAGCTTTCTTT. This sequence encodes CASSEQGPRMNTEAFF.

This sequence joins TRBV11-2 and TRBJ2-2; D remains ambiguous. Germline values: CDR1 SGHAT, CDR2 FQNNGV. The CDR3 consists of 12 residues. V was shortened by 5 bases and J by 4 bases, with 5 bases between the two germline ends. Here the CDR3 reads CASSRVTGELFF. The CDR3 DNA sequence: TGTGCCAGCAGCAGGGTCACCGGGGAGCTGTTTTTT.

The J gene is TRBJ2-1, the V gene TRBV11-2; D uncertain. The CDR3 consists of 12 residues. The germline V gene has CDR1 SGHAT and CDR2 FQNNGV. V dropped 0 bases and J dropped 14 bases, with 11 bases sitting between them. This chain's CDR3 is CASSLDMVKKFF. In nucleotides, the CDR3 is TGTGCCAGCAGCTTAGATATGGTCAAGAAGTTCTTC.

The genes are TRBV28 and TRBJ2-7; 8 nucleotides match TRBD2. The CDR3 loop spans 15 amino acids. The germline gives CDR1 MDHEN, CDR2 SYDVKM. The V and J ends lost 6 bases and 5 bases, in that order; junction bases with no gene match: 12. In DNA form, the CDR3 reads TGTGCCAGCAGGGGAAGAGCGGGGGCGCCCCACGAGCAGTACTTC. It codes for CASRGRAGAPHEQYF.

This rearrangement joins TRBV6-5 to TRBJ1-2; 7 bases are shared with TRBD1. CDR1 and CDR2 (germline): MNHEY, SVGAGI. This CDR3 spans 12 amino acids. The V gene end was trimmed by 4 bases and the J gene end by 10 bases; junction bases not matched to a gene: 6. The CDR3 bases are TGTGCCAGCAGTTCGGGACAGTGGGACTACACCTTC. Protein product: CASSSGQWDYTF.

CDR3 in DNA: TGTGCCATCAGTGAGTCGAAGGTTGCTTTTGGGGGCCAGAACACTGAAGCTTTCTTT. Protein: CAISESKVAFGGQNTEAFF. The chain is built from TRBV10-3 and TRBJ1-1; the D gene is possibly TRBD1 (6 bases). This CDR3 is built from 19 residues. The germline V and J ends were trimmed by 0 bases and 1 base, with 21 bases remaining between them. Per the germline V gene, CDR1 is ENHRY and CDR2 is SYGVKD.

The chain uses TRBV6-5 and TRBJ1-2; D is ambiguous. V was cut by 4 bases and J by 4 bases, with 13 bases left in between. The CDR3 consists of 14 residues. CDR1 and CDR2 (germline): MNHEY, SVGAGI. CDR3 sequence reads: CASSSRRGIYGYTF. CDR3 sequence (DNA): TGTGCCAGCAGTTCCAGGCGAGGGATCTATGGCTACACCTTC.

The chain joins TRBV6-5 to TRBJ2-1; no reliable D call. CDR1 and CDR2 (germline): MNHEY, SVGAGI. The CDR3 is 13 residues long. Trimming cost V 3 bases and J 6 bases, with 9 bases left between them. The CDR3 DNA is TGTGCCAGCAGTTATGGCCCGCCCAATGAGCAGTTCTTC. The encoded protein is CASSYGPPNEQFF.

The rearrangement uses TRBV9 and TRBJ2-6; 11 bases are shared with TRBD1. The V segment lost 3 bases and the J segment 4 bases; nucleotides outside the gene matches: 12. Per germline, CDR1 SGDLS and CDR2 YYNGEE. The CDR3 consists of 19 residues. The CDR3 is CASSANGQGAPGGANVLTF. The CDR3 DNA sequence: TGTGCCAGCAGCGCCAACGGACAGGGGGCGCCAGGGGGGGCCAACGTCCTGACTTTC.

The rearrangement uses TRBV28 and TRBJ2-7, with D hard to call. The CDR3 loop spans 11 amino acids. The V gene's germline CDR1 is MDHEN and CDR2 SYDVKM. Trimming took off 5 bases at V and 6 bases at J, with 8 bases between the two ends. The DNA of the CDR3 is TGTGCCAGCAGTCCCCGGGTCGAGCAGTACTTC. It translates to CASSPRVEQYF. The variable domain in full, completed from reference TRBV28 and TRBJ2-7, reads DVKVTQSSRYLVKRTGEKVFLECVQDMDHENMFWYRQDPGLGLRLIYFSYDVKMKEKGDIPEGYSVSREKKERFSLILESASTNQTSMYLCASSPRVEQYFGPGTRLTVT.

This chain connects TRBV14 to TRBJ2-7; D gene ambiguous. Germline V lookup: CDR1 SGHDN, CDR2 FVKESK. This CDR3 is 12 amino acids long. Trimming pared 5 bases from V and 7 bases from J, leaving 12 bases between. The CDR3 sequence is CASSYFFGEQYF. In DNA form, the CDR3 reads TGTGCCAGCAGCTATTTTTTTGGGGAGCAGTACTTC.

The chain couples TRBV19 to TRBJ2-2; D might be TRBD1 (5 bases). This CDR3 is built from 15 residues. Trimming left V 6 bases short and J 0 bases short, with 11 bases between. Germline V CDR1 and CDR2: LNHDA, SQIVND (reference sequence). CDR3 sequence (DNA): TGTGCCAGTAGCCGACAGACCGCGAACACCGGGGAGCTGTTTTTT. Its protein product is CASSRQTANTGELFF.

This rearrangement joins TRBV6-1 to TRBJ1-1; 9 bases are shared with TRBD1. CDR1 is MNHNS, CDR2 SASEGT, per germline. The length of the CDR3 is 15 residues. Trimming removed 8 bases from V and 1 base from J; junction bases left unmatched: 8. CDR3 nucleotides: TGTGCCAGCTCTAAACCGGGACAGGGGAACACTGAAGCTTTCTTT. As protein: CASSKPGQGNTEAFF.

This chain links TRBV4-2 with TRBJ1-5, with D unclear. V lost 0 bases to trimming and J lost 5 bases, with 17 bases between them. The length of the CDR3 is 17 residues. Germline values: CDR1 LGHNA, CDR2 YNFKEQ. The CDR3 is CASSQDSVGKRDQPQHF. The DNA of the CDR3 is TGTGCCAGCAGCCAAGACTCGGTAGGGAAGAGGGATCAGCCCCAGCATTTT.